Only one count was recorded for the clone carrying this T cell receptor beta chain. Antigen unknown. 13 Jbeta primers and 60 Vbeta primers were used for the PCR. Libraries were prepared by immunoSEQ multiplex PCR; TCRdb keeps only in-frame clonotypes and omits some of them. The data show about 140,000 clones, with 75% to 80% seen just once and around 5.9% held by the top ten. The data stem from a study of cytomegalovirus exposure and HLA in healthy donors. Study outcomes and limitations: Earlier findings revealed that most TCR beta V segments proved productive either about 90% or about 30% of the time.

V gave up 0 bases and J gave up 4 bases, with 13 bases separating them. The CDR3 spans 16 residues. CDR1 and CDR2 from the germline V gene are MNHEY and SVGAGI. This chain connects TRBV6-5 to TRBJ2-1; D is undetermined. The clonotype originates from a woman aged 40 to 50 in good health and CMV-seropositive. Sequencing was carried out using PBMCs. This chain's CDR3 is CASSYSRLQRYNEQFF. The CDR3 bases are TGTGCCAGCAGTTACTCCCGACTGCAACGATACAATGAGCAGTTCTTC.